This TCR beta chain was recovered during a study of beta chain features in type 1 diabetes. Every bit of the isolated RNA underwent reverse transcription, so sequencing read expressed TCRB transcripts. Using immunoSEQ multiplex PCR, the repertoire was profiled, and TCRdb retains in-frame clones only, with some absent. This sample has over 700,000 clones; 17% occur once, and the top ten carry 0.023%. Trimming took 9 bases from V and 0 from J, leaving 9 bases between them. CDR3 size: 13 residues. From germline, CDR1 is LNHDA and CDR2 SQIVND (reference sequence). Sequencing used naive CD4+ T cells from blood. The rearrangement uses TRBV19 and TRBJ1-5; TRBD1 might be the D (5 bases). This clonotype originated in a woman between 18 and 29 years old in good health. The CDR3 nucleotides read TGTGCCAGCAGGGATTATAGCAATCAGCCCCAGCATTTT. Translating gives CASRDYSNQPQHF.